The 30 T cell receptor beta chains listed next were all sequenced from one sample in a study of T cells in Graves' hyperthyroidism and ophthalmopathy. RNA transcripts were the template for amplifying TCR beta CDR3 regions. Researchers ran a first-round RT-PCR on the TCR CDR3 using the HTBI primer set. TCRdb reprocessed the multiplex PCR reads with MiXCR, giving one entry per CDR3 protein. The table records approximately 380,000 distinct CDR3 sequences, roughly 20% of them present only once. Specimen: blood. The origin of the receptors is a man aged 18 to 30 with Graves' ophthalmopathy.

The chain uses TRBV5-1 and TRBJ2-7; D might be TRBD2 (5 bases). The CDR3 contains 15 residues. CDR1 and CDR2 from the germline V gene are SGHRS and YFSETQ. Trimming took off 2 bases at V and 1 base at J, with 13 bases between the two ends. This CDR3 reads CASSFTGSSSYEQYF. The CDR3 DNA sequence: TGCGCCAGCAGCTTCACGGGGTCTTCTTCCTACGAGCAGTACTTC.

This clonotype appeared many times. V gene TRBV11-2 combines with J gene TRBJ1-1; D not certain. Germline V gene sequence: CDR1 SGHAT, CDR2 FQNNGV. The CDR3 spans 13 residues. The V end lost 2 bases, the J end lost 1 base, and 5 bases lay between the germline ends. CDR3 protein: CASSLSWNTEAFF. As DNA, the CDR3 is TGTGCCAGCAGCTTAAGTTGGAACACTGAAGCTTTCTTT. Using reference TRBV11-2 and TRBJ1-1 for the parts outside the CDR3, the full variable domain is EAGVAQSPRYKIIEKRQSVAFWCNPISGHATLYWYQQILGQGPKLLIQFQNNGVVDDSQLPKDRFSAERLKGVDSTLKIQPAKLEDSAVYLCASSLSWNTEAFFGQGTRLTVV.

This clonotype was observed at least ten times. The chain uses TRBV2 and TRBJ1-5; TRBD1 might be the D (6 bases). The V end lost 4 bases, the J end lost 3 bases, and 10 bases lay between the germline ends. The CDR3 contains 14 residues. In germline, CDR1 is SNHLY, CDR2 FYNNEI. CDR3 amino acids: CASSGTGYNQPQHF. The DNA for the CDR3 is TGTGCCAGCAGTGGTACAGGGTACAATCAGCCCCAGCATTTT.

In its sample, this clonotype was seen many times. The CDR3 coding sequence is TGTGCCAGCAGCGCCGGTGGGACAGAAACCTACGAGCAGTACTTC. Residues: CASSAGGTETYEQYF. The V call is TRBV9, the J call TRBJ2-7; the match to TRBD1 covers 7 bases. The CDR3 is 15 residues long. Germline V lookup: CDR1 SGDLS, CDR2 YYNGEE. With V trimmed by 3 bases and J by 2 bases, 8 bases remained unmatched.

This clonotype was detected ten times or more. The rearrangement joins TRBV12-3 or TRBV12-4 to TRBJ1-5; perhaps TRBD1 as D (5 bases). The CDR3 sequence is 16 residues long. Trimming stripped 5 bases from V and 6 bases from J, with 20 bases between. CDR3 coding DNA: TGTGCCAGCAGTACCAACACAGCCGGCGGGGGTCAGCCCCAGCATTTT. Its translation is CASSTNTAGGGQPQHF.

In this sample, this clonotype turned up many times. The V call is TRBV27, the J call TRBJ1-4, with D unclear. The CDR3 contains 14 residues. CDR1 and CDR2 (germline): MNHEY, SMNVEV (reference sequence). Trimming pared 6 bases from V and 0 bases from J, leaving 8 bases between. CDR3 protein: CASSRQSTNEKLFF. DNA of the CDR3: TGTGCCAGCAGCCGACAATCAACTAATGAAAAACTGTTTTTT.

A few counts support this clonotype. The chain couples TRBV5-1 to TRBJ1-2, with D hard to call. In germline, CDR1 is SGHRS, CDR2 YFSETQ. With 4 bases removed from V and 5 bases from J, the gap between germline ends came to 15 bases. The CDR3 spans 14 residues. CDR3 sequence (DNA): TGCGCCAGCAGCCCTGGCCGGGCGGGGTATGGCTACACCTTC. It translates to CASSPGRAGYGYTF. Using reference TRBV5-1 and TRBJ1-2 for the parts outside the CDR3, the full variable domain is KAGVTQTPRYLIKTRGQQVTLSCSPISGHRSVSWYQQTPGQGLQFLFEYFSETQRNKGNFPGRFSGRQFSNSRSEMNVSTLELGDSALYLCASSPGRAGYGYTFGSGTRLTVV.

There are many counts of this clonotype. The CDR3 sequence is CATQLGNEQFF. CDR3 DNA sequence: TGTGCCACCCAGTTAGGCAATGAGCAGTTCTTC. The chain has TRBV2 and TRBJ2-1; D not certain. Germline CDR1 is SNHLY and CDR2 is FYNNEI. The V end was cut by 10 bases, the J end by 6 bases, with 10 bases between. This CDR3 spans 11 amino acids.

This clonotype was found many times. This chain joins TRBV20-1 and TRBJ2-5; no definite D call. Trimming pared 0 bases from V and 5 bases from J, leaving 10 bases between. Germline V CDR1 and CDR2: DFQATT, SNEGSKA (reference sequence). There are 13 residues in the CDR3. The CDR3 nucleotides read TGCAGTGCTAGAGACAGTAGGGTGGAGACCCAGTACTTC. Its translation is CSARDSRVETQYF.

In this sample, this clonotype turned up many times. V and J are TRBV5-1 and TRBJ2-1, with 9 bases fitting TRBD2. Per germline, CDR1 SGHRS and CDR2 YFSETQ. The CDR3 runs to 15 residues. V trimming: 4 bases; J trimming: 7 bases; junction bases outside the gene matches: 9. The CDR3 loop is CASSESSGETNEQFF. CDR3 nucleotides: TGCGCCAGCAGCGAATCTAGCGGGGAGACAAATGAGCAGTTCTTC.

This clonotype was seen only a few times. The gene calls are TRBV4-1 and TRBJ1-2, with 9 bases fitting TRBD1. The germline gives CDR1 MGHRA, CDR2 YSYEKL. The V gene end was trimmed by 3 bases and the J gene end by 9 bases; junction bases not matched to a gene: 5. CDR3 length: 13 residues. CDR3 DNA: TGCGCCAGCAGCCAGGACAGGGGAGAGAGCTACACCTTC. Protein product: CASSQDRGESYTF.

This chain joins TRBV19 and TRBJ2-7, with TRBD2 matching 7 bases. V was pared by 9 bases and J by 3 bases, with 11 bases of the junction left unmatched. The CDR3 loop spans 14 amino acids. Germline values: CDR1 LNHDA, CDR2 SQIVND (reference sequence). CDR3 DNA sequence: TGTGCCAGAAGCGACGCGGGAGCAGACTACGAGCAGTACTTC. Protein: CARSDAGADYEQYF.

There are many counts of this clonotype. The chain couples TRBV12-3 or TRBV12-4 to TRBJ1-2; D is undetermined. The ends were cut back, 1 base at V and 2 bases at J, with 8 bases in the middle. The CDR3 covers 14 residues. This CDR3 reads CASSLDSYNYGYTF. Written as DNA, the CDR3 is TGTGCCAGCAGTTTAGACAGCTACAACTATGGCTACACCTTC.

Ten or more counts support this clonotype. The CDR3: CASRRSAGLNTEAFF. Written as DNA, the CDR3 is TGTGCCAGCAGAAGATCGGCGGGGCTCAACACTGAAGCTTTCTTT. This chain links TRBV28 with TRBJ1-1; D is possibly TRBD1 (5 bases). The ends were cut back, 6 bases at V and 2 bases at J, with 16 bases in the middle. Germline assignment: CDR1 MDHEN and CDR2 SYDVKM. The CDR3 has 15 amino acids.

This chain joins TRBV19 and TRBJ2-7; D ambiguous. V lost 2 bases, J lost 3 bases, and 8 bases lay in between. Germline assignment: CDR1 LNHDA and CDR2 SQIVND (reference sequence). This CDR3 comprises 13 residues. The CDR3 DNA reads TGTGCCAGTAGTATAAAGCTGAGCTACGAGCAGTACTTC. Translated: CASSIKLSYEQYF.

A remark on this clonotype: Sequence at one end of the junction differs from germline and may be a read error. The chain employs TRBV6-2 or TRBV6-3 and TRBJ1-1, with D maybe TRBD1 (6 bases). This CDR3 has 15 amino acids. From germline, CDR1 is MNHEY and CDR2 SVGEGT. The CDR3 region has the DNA TGTGCCGGCAGTTACCCGGGACACGTAAACACTGAAGCTTTCTTT. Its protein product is CAGSYPGHVNTEAFF.

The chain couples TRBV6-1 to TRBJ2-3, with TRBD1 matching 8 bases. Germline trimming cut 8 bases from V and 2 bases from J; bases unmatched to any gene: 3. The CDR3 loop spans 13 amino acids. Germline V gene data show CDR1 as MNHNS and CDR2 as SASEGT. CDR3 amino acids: CASWGQVTDTQYF. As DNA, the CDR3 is TGTGCCAGCTGGGGACAGGTCACAGATACGCAGTATTTT.

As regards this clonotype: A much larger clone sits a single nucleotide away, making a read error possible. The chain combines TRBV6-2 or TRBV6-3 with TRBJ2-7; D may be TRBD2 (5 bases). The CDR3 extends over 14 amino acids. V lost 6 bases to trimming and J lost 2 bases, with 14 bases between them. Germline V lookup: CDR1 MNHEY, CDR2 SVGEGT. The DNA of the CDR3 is TGTGCCAGCAGGACCTACCTCGGGGCCTACGAGCAGTACTTC. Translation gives CASRTYLGAYEQYF.

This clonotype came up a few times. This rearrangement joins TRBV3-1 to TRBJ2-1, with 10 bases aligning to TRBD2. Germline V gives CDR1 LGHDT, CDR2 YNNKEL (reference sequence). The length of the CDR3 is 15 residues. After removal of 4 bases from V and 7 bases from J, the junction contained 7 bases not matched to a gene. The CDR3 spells CASSRGSGGGNEQFF. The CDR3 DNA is TGTGCCAGCAGCCGGGGGAGCGGGGGGGGAAATGAGCAGTTCTTC.

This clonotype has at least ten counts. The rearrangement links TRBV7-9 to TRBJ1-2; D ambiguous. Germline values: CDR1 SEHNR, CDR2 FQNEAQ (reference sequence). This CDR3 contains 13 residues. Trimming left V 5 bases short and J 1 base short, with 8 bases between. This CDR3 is CASSPGDNYGYTF. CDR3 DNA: TGTGCCAGCAGCCCTGGAGATAACTATGGCTACACCTTC.

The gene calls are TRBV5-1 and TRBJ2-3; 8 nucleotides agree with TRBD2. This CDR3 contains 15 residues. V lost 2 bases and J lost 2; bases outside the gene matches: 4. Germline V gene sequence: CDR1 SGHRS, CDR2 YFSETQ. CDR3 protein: CASSFRSGDTDTQYF. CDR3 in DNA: TGCGCCAGCAGCTTTCGTAGCGGGGACACAGATACGCAGTATTTT.

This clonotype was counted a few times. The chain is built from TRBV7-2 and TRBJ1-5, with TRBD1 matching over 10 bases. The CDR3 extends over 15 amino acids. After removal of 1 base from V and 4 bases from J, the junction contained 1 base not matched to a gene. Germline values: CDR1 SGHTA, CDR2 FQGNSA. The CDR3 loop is CASSLGGQGNQPQHF. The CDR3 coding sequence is TGTGCCAGCAGCTTAGGGGGACAGGGGAATCAGCCCCAGCATTTT. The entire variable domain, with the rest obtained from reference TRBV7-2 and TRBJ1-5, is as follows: GAGVSQSPSNKVTEKGKDVELRCDPISGHTALYWYRQSLGQGLEFLIYFQGNSAPDKSGLPSDRFSAERTGGSVSTLTIQRTQQEDSAVYLCASSLGGQGNQPQHFGDGTRLSIL.

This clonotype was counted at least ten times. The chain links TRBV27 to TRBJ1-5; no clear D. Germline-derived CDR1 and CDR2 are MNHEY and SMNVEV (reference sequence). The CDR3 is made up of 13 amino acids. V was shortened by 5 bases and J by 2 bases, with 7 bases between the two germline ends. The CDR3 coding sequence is TGTGCCAGCAGTATAGAAGGCAATCAGCCCCAGCATTTT. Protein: CASSIEGNQPQHF.

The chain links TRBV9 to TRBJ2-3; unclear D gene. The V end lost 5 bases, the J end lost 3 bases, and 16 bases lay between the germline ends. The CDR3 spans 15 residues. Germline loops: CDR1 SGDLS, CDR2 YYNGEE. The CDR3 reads CASSASRVRTDTQYF. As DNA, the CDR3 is TGTGCCAGCAGTGCCTCGAGAGTCAGAACAGATACGCAGTATTTT.

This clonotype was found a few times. CDR3 in amino acids: CASSHQGVNEQFF. The CDR3 nucleotides read TGTGCCAGCAGTCACCAGGGGGTAAATGAGCAGTTCTTC. This chain uses TRBV6-2 or TRBV6-3 with TRBJ2-1; 7 bases fit TRBD1. The CDR3 is made up of 13 amino acids. CDR1 is MNHEY and CDR2 is SVGEGT in the germline V gene. Germline trimming cut 5 bases from V and 7 bases from J; bases unmatched to any gene: 5.

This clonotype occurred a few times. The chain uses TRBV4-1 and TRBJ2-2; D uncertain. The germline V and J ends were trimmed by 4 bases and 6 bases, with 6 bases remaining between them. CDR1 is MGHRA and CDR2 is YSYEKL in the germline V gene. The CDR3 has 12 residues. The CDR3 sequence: CASSPQPGELFF. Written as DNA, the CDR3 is TGCGCCAGCAGCCCGCAACCCGGGGAGCTGTTTTTT.

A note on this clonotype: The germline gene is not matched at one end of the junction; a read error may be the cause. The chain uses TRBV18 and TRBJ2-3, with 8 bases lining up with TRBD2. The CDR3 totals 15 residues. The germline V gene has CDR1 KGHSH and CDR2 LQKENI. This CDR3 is CASSPGLARTDTQCF. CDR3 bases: TGTGCCAGCTCACCTGGACTAGCCCGCACAGATACGCAGTGTTTT.

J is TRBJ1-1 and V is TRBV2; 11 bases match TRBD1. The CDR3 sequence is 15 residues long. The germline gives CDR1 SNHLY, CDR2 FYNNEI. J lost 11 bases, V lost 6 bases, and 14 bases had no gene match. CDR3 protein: CASSAHRDRGLGAFF. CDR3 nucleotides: TGTGCCAGCAGCGCCCACCGGGACAGGGGGTTGGGTGCTTTCTTT.

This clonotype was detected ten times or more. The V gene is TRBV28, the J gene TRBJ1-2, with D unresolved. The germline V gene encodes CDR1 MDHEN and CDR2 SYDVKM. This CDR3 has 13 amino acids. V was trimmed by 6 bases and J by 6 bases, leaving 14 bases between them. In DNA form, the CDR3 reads TGTGCCAGCAGCTCCATGATGCCGCATGGCTACACCTTC. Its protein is CASSSMMPHGYTF.

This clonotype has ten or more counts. CDR3: CASSSQGDQPQHF. DNA for the CDR3: TGTGCCAGCAGCTCCCAGGGCGATCAGCCCCAGCATTTT. The chain has TRBV11-2 and TRBJ1-5, with D possibly being TRBD1 (5 bases). In germline, CDR1 is SGHAT, CDR2 FQNNGV. Between the trimmed V and J ends, which lost 4 bases and 5 bases, there was a span of 9 bases. The CDR3 has 13 residues. Full variable domain (missing parts from reference TRBV11-2 and TRBJ1-5): EAGVAQSPRYKIIEKRQSVAFWCNPISGHATLYWYQQILGQGPKLLIQFQNNGVVDDSQLPKDRFSAERLKGVDSTLKIQPAKLEDSAVYLCASSSQGDQPQHFGDGTRLSIL.